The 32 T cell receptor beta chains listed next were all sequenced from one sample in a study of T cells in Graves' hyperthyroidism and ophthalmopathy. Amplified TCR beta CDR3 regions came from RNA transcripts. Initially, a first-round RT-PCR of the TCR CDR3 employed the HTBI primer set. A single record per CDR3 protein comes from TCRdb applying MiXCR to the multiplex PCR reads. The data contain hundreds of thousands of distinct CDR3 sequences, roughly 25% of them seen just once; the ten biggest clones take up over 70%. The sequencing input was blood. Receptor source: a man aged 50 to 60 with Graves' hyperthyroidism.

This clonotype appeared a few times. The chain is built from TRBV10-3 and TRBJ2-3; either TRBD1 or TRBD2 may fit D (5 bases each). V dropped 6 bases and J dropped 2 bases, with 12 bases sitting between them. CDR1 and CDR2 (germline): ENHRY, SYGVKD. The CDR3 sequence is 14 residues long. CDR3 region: CAIRGVQVTDTQYF. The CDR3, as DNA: TGTGCCATCAGGGGGGTACAGGTCACAGATACGCAGTATTTT.

Here the CDR3 reads CATSDWRNTGELFF. CDR3 DNA sequence: TGTGCCACCAGTGATTGGAGGAACACCGGGGAGCTGTTTTTT. J is TRBJ2-2 and V is TRBV24-1; no clear D gene. This CDR3 is built from 14 residues. Germline values: CDR1 KGHDR, CDR2 SFDVKD. Trimming removed 2 bases at V and 1 base at J, with 4 bases between.

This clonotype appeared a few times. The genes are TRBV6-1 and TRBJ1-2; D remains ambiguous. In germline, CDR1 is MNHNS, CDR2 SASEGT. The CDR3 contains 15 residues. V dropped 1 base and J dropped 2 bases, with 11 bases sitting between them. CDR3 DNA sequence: TGTGCCAGCAGTGAAGGGAGATCGGGCAACTATGGCTACACCTTC. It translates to CASSEGRSGNYGYTF.

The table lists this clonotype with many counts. CDR3 nucleotide sequence: TGTGCCAGCAGGACTAGCGGGAGTCGGGATACGCAGTATTTT. This codes for CASRTSGSRDTQYF. The J gene is TRBJ2-3, the V gene TRBV6-1; 12 positions match TRBD2. After removal of 6 bases from V and 6 bases from J, the junction contained 4 bases not matched to a gene. CDR1 and CDR2 from the germline V gene are MNHNS and SASEGT. The CDR3 extends over 14 amino acids.

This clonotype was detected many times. In DNA, the CDR3 is TGCAGTGCTACCACTCGGGCGGGATTAGCCAAAAACATTCAGTACTTC. Translating it yields CSATTRAGLAKNIQYF. The chain uses TRBV20-1 and TRBJ2-4; the D gene is possibly TRBD2 (6 bases). The germline gives CDR1 DFQATT, CDR2 SNEGSKA (reference sequence). The V and J ends lost 4 bases and 0 bases respectively, with 16 bases between them. This CDR3 region has 16 residues.

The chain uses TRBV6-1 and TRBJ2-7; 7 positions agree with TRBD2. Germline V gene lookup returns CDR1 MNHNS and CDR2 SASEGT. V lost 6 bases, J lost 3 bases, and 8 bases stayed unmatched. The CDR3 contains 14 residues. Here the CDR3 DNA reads TGTGCCAGCAGCTTCGAGAGCGGGGTCTACGAGCAGTACTTC. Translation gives CASSFESGVYEQYF.

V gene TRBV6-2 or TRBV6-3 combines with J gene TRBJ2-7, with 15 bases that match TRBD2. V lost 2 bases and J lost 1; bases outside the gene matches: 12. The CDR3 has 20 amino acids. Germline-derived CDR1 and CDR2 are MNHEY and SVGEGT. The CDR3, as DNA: TGTGCCAGCAGTTACCCCCGGACTAGCGGGAGGGCCGGGGTTTCCTACGAGCAGTACTTC. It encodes CASSYPRTSGRAGVSYEQYF.

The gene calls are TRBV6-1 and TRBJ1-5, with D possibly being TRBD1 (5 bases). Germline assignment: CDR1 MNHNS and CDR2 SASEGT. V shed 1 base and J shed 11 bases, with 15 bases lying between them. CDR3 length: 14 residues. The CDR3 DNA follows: TGTGCCAGCAGTGAAGGGGGCTCAAGTACGGCCCAGCATTTT. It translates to CASSEGGSSTAQHF.

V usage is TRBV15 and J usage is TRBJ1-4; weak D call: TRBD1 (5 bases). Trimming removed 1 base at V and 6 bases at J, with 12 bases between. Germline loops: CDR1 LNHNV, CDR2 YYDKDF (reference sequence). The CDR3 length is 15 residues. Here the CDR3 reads CATSRGDGADEKLFF. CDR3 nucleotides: TGTGCCACCAGCAGAGGGGACGGGGCGGATGAAAAACTGTTTTTT.

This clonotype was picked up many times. The CDR3 nucleotides are TGTGCCTGGTCCGGGTACAATGAGCAGTTCTTC. Translated, it gives CAWSGYNEQFF. This chain connects TRBV30 to TRBJ2-1; D unresolved. V lost 5 bases and J 4 bases, leaving 6 bases between the germline ends. CDR1 and CDR2 (germline): GTSNPN, SVGIG (reference sequence). The CDR3 has 11 residues.

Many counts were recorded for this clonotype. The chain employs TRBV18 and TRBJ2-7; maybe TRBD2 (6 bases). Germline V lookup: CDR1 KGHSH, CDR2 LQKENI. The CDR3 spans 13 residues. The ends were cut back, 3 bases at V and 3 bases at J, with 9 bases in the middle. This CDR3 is CASSPRRGYEQYF. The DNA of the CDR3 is TGTGCCAGCTCACCGCGGAGGGGCTACGAGCAGTACTTC.

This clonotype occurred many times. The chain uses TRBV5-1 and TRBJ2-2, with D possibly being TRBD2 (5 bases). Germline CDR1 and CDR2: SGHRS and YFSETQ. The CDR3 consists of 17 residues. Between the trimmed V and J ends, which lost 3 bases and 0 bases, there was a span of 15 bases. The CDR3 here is CASSSYEGAANTGELFF. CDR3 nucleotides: TGCGCCAGCAGCTCGTACGAGGGAGCCGCGAACACCGGGGAGCTGTTTTTT.

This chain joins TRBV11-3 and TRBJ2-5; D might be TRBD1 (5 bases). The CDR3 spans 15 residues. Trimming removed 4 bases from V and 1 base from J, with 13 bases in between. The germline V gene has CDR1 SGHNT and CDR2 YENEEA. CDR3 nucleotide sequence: TGTGCCAGCAGCTCAGGGCTAGGGATCCAAGAGACCCAGTACTTC. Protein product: CASSSGLGIQETQYF.

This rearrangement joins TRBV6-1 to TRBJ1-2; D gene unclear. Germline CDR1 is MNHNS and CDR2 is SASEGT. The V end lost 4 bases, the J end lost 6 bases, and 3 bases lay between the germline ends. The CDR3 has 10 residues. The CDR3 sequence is CASSVDGYTF. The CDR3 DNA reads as TGTGCCAGCAGTGTCGATGGCTACACCTTC.

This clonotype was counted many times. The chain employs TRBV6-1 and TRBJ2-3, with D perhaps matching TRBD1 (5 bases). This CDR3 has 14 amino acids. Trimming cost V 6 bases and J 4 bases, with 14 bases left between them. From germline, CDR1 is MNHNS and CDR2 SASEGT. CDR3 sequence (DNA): TGTGCCAGCAGATCAGGGTCGGTCCCAGATACGCAGTATTTT. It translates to CASRSGSVPDTQYF.

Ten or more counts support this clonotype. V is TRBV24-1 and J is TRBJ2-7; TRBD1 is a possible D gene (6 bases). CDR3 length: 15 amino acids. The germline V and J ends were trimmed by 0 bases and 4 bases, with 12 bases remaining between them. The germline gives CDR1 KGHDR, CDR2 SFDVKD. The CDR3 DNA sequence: TGTGCCACCAGTGATTTGAGTGGGGGCAGGTACGAGCAGTACTTC. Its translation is CATSDLSGGRYEQYF.

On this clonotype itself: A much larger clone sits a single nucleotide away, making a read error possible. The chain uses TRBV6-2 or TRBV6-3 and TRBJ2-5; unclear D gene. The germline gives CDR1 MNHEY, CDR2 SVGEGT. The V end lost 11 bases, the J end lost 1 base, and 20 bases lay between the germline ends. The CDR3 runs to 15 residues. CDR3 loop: CAGEWRLASQETQYF. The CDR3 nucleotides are TGTGCCGGCGAATGGCGCTTAGCTTCCCAAGAGACCCAGTACTTC.

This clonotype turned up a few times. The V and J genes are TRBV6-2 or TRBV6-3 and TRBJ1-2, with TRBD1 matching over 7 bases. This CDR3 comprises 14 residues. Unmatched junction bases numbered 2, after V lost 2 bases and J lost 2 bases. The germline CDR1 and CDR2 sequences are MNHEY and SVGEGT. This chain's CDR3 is CASSYKGQNYGYTF. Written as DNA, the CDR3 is TGTGCCAGCAGTTACAAGGGACAGAACTATGGCTACACCTTC.

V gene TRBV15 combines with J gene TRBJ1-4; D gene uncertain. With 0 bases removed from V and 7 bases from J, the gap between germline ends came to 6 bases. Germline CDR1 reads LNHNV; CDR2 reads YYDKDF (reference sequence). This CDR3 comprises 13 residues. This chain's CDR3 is CATSRESLEKLFF. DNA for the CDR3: TGTGCCACCAGCAGAGAGAGTCTTGAAAAACTGTTTTTT.

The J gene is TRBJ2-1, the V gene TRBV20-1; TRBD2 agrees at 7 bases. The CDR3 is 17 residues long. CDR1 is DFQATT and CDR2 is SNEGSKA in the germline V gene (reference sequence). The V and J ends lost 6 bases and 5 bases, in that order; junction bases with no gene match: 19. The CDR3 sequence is CSAPGGRAPRPDNEQFF. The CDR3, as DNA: TGCAGTGCACCTGGAGGGAGGGCGCCACGGCCGGACAATGAGCAGTTCTTC.

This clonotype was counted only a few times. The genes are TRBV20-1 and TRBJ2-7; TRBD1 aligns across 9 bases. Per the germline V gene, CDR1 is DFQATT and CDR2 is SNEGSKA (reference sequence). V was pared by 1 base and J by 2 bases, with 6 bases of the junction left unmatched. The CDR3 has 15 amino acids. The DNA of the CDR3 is TGCAGTGCTAGAGCCCTTGGACAGGGGCCCTACGAGCAGTACTTC. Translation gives CSARALGQGPYEQYF.

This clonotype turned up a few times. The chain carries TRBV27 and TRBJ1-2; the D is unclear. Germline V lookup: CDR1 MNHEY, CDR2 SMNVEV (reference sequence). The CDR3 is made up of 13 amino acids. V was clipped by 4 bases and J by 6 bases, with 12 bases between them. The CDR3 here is CASSSGRVNGYTF. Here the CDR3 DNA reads TGTGCCAGCAGTTCGGGGAGGGTAAATGGCTACACCTTC.

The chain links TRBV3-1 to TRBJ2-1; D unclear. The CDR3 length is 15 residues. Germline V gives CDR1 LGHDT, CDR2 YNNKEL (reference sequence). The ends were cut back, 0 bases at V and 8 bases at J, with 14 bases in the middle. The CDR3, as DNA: TGTGCCAGCAGCCAAGAATCGCACCAAGTGGATGAGCAGTTCTTC. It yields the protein CASSQESHQVDEQFF.

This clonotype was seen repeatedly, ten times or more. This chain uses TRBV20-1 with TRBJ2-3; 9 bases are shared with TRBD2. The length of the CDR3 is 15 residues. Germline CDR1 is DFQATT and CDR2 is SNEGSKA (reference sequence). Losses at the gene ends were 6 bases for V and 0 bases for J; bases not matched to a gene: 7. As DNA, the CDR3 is TGCAGTGCCATTAGACTAGCGGCTAGCACAGATACGCAGTATTTT. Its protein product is CSAIRLAASTDTQYF.

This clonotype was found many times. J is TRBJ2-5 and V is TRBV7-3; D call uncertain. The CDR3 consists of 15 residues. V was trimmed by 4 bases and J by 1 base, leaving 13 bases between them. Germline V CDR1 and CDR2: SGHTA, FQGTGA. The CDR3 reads CASSSSVGLQETQYF. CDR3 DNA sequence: TGTGCCAGCAGCTCTTCGGTAGGTCTCCAAGAGACCCAGTACTTC.

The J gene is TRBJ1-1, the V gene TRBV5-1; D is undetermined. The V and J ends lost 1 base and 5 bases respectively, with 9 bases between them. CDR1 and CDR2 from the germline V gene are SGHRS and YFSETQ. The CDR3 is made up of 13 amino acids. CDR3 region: CASSLTSQTEAFF. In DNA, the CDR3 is TGCGCCAGCAGCTTGACCTCCCAGACTGAAGCTTTCTTT.

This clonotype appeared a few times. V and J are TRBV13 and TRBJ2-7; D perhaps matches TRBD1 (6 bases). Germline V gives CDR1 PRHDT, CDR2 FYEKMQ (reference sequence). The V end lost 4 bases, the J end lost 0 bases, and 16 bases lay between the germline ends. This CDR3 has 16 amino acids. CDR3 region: CASSSASTGSSYEQYF. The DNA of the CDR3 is TGTGCCAGCAGCTCGGCATCGACAGGAAGCTCCTACGAGCAGTACTTC.

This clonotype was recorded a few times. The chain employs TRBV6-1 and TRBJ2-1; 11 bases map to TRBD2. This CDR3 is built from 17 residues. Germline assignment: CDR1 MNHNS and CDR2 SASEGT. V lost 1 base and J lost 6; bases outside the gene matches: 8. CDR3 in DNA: TGTGCCAGCAGTGAAGGATTTTGGGGGACTAGCGGCAATGAGCAGTTCTTC. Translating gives CASSEGFWGTSGNEQFF.

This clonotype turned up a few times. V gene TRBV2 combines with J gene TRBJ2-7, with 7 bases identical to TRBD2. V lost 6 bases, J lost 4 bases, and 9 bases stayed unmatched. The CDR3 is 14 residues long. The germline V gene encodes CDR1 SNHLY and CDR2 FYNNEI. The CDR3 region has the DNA TGTGCCAGCAGCACGTCTAGCGGTCCTTACGAGCAGTACTTC. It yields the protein CASSTSSGPYEQYF.

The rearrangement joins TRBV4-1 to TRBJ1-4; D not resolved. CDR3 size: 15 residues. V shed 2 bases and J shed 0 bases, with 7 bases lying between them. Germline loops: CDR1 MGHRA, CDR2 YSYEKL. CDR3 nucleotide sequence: TGCGCCAGCAGCCAATTCCAGGCAACTAATGAAAAACTGTTTTTT. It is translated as CASSQFQATNEKLFF.

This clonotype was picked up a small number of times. CDR3 sequence reads: CAISDAGGAYEQYF. CDR3 bases: TGTGCCATCAGTGATGCGGGGGGCGCGTACGAGCAGTACTTC. The chain recombines TRBV10-3 with TRBJ2-7; the match to TRBD2 covers 8 bases. This CDR3 is built from 14 residues. V lost 3 bases to trimming and J lost 4 bases; unmatched junction nucleotides: 5. Germline-derived CDR1 and CDR2 are ENHRY and SYGVKD.

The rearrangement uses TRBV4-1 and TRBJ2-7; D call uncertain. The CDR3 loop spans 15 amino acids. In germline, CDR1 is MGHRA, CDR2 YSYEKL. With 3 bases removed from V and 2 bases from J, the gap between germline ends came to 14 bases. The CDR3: CASSQTPGLTYEQYF. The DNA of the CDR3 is TGCGCCAGCAGCCAGACCCCGGGTCTAACCTACGAGCAGTACTTC.